This TCR beta chain was captured by sequencing in a study of T cells in Graves' hyperthyroidism and ophthalmopathy. This clonotype was counted many times. Its target is not known. A Clinical Activity Score of at least 3, a NOSPECS grade of at least 4 and a duration under 3 months were recorded in the ophthalmopathy patients. The diagnoses drew upon clinical symptoms, serum thyroxine and TRAb, thyroid ultrasound and orbital computed tomography. The source of the PBMCs was around 9 ml of fresh peripheral blood. CDR1 is SGHRS and CDR2 is YFSETQ in the germline V gene. This CDR3 contains 16 residues. V shed 0 bases and J 9 bases; nucleotides not matched to a gene: 11. Researchers took RNA transcripts and amplified the TCR beta CDR3 regions from them. Using the HTBI primer set, a first-round RT-PCR was run on the TCR CDR3. TCRdb reprocessed the multiplex PCR reads via MiXCR and lists one record per CDR3 protein. The profile shows over 350,000 distinct CDR3 sequences, roughly 14% of them singletons.

Study results and caveats: In the blood, most expanded thyroid clonotypes above 0.001 appeared as well.

Sample: blood. This receptor was taken from a man younger than 35 with Graves' ophthalmopathy. This rearrangement joins TRBV5-1 to TRBJ2-2; 7 bases map to TRBD1. This CDR3 is CASSLGTGPNIRELFF. CDR3 DNA sequence: TGCGCCAGCAGCTTGGGGACAGGACCCAACATTCGGGAGCTGTTTTTT.